This entry describes one T cell receptor (beta chain). Its antigen is unidentified. TCRdb reprocessed the reads via MiXCR and lists one record per CDR3 protein. Of about 830,000 distinct CDR3 sequences in the sample, 32% are singletons; the top ten hold about an eighth. These data come from a study of T cell repertoires in cytomegalovirus infection. Study-level findings and limits: Within the response measured ex vivo, HLA-C-restricted CMV-specific TCR beta clonotypes were dominant.

V lost 0 bases to trimming and J lost 2 bases, with 20 bases between them. Germline-derived CDR1 and CDR2 are SGHRS and YFSETQ. The CDR3 consists of 18 residues. Specimen: cultured CD8+ T cells from PBMCs, collected from culture after CMV antigen stimulation. The chain couples TRBV5-1 to TRBJ1-1, with a weak D call TRBD1 (5 bases). This clonotype was obtained from a human donor in good health (CMV status not recorded). Some clones in this sample may be carry-over from other donors' samples. The CDR3 DNA follows: TGCGCCAGCAGCTTGGGTTATCGGGGCCCGTGCCCTAACACTGAAGCTTTCTTT. It specifies CASSLGYRGPCPNTEAFF.